The present entry profiles one T cell receptor beta chain with its context. Its antigen is still unknown. This sample was included in a study of T cell responses to AZD1222 COVID-19 vaccine. Study-wide findings and caveats: Reportedly, close to half of spike-specific TCRs are directed against unmutated variant regions. Most donors were white British and more were female, and clonal diversity was possibly underestimated. Repertoires were obtained solely post-peak T cell response.

Method: immunoSEQ multiplex PCR; TCRdb's copy keeps in-frame clones and lacks some. The repertoire holds 130,000 or so clones, with about 91% as singletons. This CDR3 is 10 amino acids long. The V gene lost 6 bases and the J gene lost 7 bases, with 7 bases spanning the gap. Germline V gives CDR1 DFQATT, CDR2 SNEGSKA (reference sequence). V usage is TRBV20-1 and J usage is TRBJ2-1; unclear D gene. The source is an adult in good health. The sample consisted of peripheral blood, taken on day 0 of AZD1222 vaccination. The CDR3 loop reads CSADRNEQFF. CDR3 nucleotide sequence: TGCAGTGCCGACCGGAATGAGCAGTTCTTC.